This T cell receptor beta chain emerged from a study of T-cell memory formation after mild COVID-19. Looking at the study overall: TCR clusters were mostly confined to one donor each.

A single record per CDR3 protein comes from TCRdb applying MiXCR to the 5' RACE reads. The sample includes some 250,000 distinct CDR3 sequences, roughly 10% of them seen just once. Regarding this clonotype: Its antigen is as yet unknown.

Study-level results: Contracting clones from day 15 to 85 showed balanced CD4/CD8; later expanders favored CD4+. Clones that contracted clustered mainly in CM and EM if CD4+ and in EMRA if CD8+. Nothing showed for sure that second-wave clones peaking on day 37 were SARS-CoV-2 specific.

With 3 bases removed from V and 7 bases from J, the gap between germline ends came to 16 bases. The germline V gene has CDR1 KGHSH and CDR2 LQKENI. The length of the CDR3 is 15 residues. Sample: PBMCs or a T cell subset sorted from them (not recorded which). The chain links TRBV18 to TRBJ2-1, with D possibly being TRBD2 (6 bases). The origin of this receptor is a man between 18 and 29 years old who had mild COVID-19 (a few samples of this study predate the infection). Cell type and time point are not known. CDR3 in DNA: TGTGCCAGCTCACCCCCTCAGGAGGGAAGGAATGAGCAGTTCTTC. It translates to CASSPPQEGRNEQFF.